This T cell receptor (beta chain) is from a study of blood T cell repertoires in COVID-19. Study details: Acute-phase and convalescent COVID-19 samples originated in the United States, Italy and Spain. PBMCs, B-cell-depleted T cells, or T cells were the source of the cDNA or gDNA that made up the material.

Under the authors' procedure: Nucleated cell number was recorded as an estimate derived from reference gene primer amplification. Profiling relied on immunoSEQ multiplex PCR, and the TCRdb table lists in-frame clones only, not all of them. The V and J calls and clone size were taken over from that table, and D and trimming were inferred from the DNA. The repertoire holds 30,000 or so clones, with 90% as singletons. CDR1 and CDR2 from the germline V gene are SGHTA and FQGNSA. V lost 1 base to trimming and J lost 2 bases, with 13 bases between them. The CDR3 has 16 amino acids. The clonotype was recovered from a man between 70 and 80 years old with active or convalescent COVID-19. The chain carries TRBV7-2 and TRBJ2-3, with D possibly being TRBD2 (6 bases). Sequenced input: peripheral blood. Written as DNA, the CDR3 is TGTGCCAGCAGCTTAGTGGGGGGTACGATCACAGATACGCAGTATTTT. This codes for CASSLVGGTITDTQYF. The whole variable domain, filled in from reference TRBV7-2 and TRBJ2-3, reads GAGVSQSPSNKVTEKGKDVELRCDPISGHTALYWYRQSLGQGLEFLIYFQGNSAPDKSGLPSDRFSAERTGGSVSTLTIQRTQQEDSAVYLCASSLVGGTITDTQYFGPGTRLTVL.